This record covers a single T cell receptor beta chain. The antigen remains unidentified. This entry comes from a study of response to subunit inactivated influenza vaccine. General study points: Few new T cells, the authors suggested, are recruited by each seasonal influenza vaccination.

In TCRdb, the RT-PCR reads were re-called with MiXCR into one record per CDR3 protein. The sample has a few hundred thousand distinct CDR3 sequences; less than 25% are singletons. CDR1 SGHTA and CDR2 FQGNSA come from the germline V gene. The ends were cut back, 1 base at V and 3 bases at J, with 6 bases in the middle. The CDR3 extends over 13 amino acids. The receptor was derived from a man aged 50 to 69 who received an inactivated influenza vaccine. This specimen was PBMCs from blood, taken about 20 months after vaccination. The chain joins TRBV7-2 to TRBJ1-2, with a weak D call TRBD1 (5 bases). CDR3: CASSLGTHYGYTF. The CDR3 DNA sequence: TGTGCCAGCAGCTTAGGGACACACTATGGCTACACCTTC.